This entry lists 16 T cell receptor beta chains sequenced from one sample in a study of blood T cell repertoires in COVID-19. Assay: immunoSEQ multiplex PCR; the TCRdb copy retains only in-frame clones and omits some. The table lists about 350,000 clones, approximately 89% of them singletons. The source material was peripheral blood. The receptors here all came from a woman in her fifties or sixties with COVID-19, enrolled during active disease.

The chain combines TRBV19 with TRBJ1-5; D may be TRBD1 (6 bases). The germline gives CDR1 LNHDA, CDR2 SQIVND (reference sequence). This CDR3 region has 13 residues. Trimming cost V 5 bases and J 4 bases, with 9 bases left between them. The CDR3 reads CASSDQGNQPQHF. CDR3 sequence (DNA): TGTGCCAGTAGTGATCAGGGGAATCAGCCCCAGCATTTT.

This clone was seen only a few times. J is TRBJ1-1 and V is TRBV18; a possible D gene is TRBD1 (6 bases). V was pared by 3 bases and J by 0 bases, with 14 bases between. Germline V gene data show CDR1 as KGHSH and CDR2 as LQKENI. CDR3 length equals 16 residues. The CDR3 is CASSPPDRRMNTEAFF. In DNA, the CDR3 is TGTGCCAGCTCACCTCCGGACAGAAGAATGAACACTGAAGCTTTCTTT.

A word on this clone: This sample also contains other DNA sequences that code for the same CDR3. The V and J genes are TRBV29-1 and TRBJ2-7, with D possibly matching TRBD1 (5 bases). The germline V gene encodes CDR1 SQVTM and CDR2 ANQGSEA. This CDR3 contains 11 residues. V was cut by 4 bases and J by 2 bases, with 6 bases left in between. The DNA for the CDR3 is TGCAGCGTTGGACAGACCTACGAGCAGTACTTC. Protein sequence: CSVGQTYEQYF.

CDR3: CAWSPTGQGNSNQPQHF. As DNA, the CDR3 is TGTGCCTGGAGTCCTACGGGACAGGGAAATAGCAATCAGCCCCAGCATTTT. V is TRBV30 and J is TRBJ1-5; 9 bases fit TRBD1. This CDR3 is built from 17 residues. Trimming cost V 2 bases and J 0 bases; bases outside gene matches: 8. The germline gives CDR1 GTSNPN, CDR2 SVGIG (reference sequence).

This clone was seen only once. This CDR3 is also generated by other DNA sequences in the sample. This chain uses TRBV5-1 with TRBJ2-1; D perhaps matches TRBD1 (5 bases). The ends were cut back, 3 bases at V and 4 bases at J, with 11 bases in the middle. Germline values: CDR1 SGHRS, CDR2 YFSETQ. This CDR3 has 14 residues. This CDR3 is CASSSGQTYNEQFF. CDR3 bases: TGCGCCAGCAGCTCCGGACAAACGTACAATGAGCAGTTCTTC.

The chain links TRBV19 to TRBJ1-1; 12 nucleotides align to TRBD1. This CDR3 contains 14 residues. The J segment lost 5 bases and the V segment lost 4 bases, leaving 2 bases of the junction unmatched. Germline loops: CDR1 LNHDA, CDR2 SQIVND (reference sequence). The CDR3 region is CASSTGQGATEAFF. The CDR3 coding sequence is TGTGCCAGTAGTACGGGACAGGGGGCAACTGAAGCTTTCTTT.

The chain couples TRBV28 to TRBJ1-1; 7 nucleotides agree with TRBD1. This CDR3 comprises 14 residues. Trimming took 3 bases from V and 5 from J; bases not matched to a gene: 6. Germline loops: CDR1 MDHEN, CDR2 SYDVKM. Here the CDR3 DNA reads TGTGCCAGCAGTTTGACAGGGACAAGGACTGAAGCTTTCTTT. It yields the protein CASSLTGTRTEAFF.

This chain connects TRBV2 to TRBJ2-7, with 7 bases that match TRBD2. The CDR3 covers 15 residues. CDR1 and CDR2 (germline): SNHLY, FYNNEI. Losses at the gene ends were 3 bases for V and 4 bases for J; bases not matched to a gene: 9. In DNA, the CDR3 is TGTGCCAGCAGTGAGGGCGGGGGATTCCTTTACGAGCAGTACTTC. Its protein product is CASSEGGGFLYEQYF.

V gene TRBV28 combines with J gene TRBJ2-4; 10 bases map to TRBD2. J lost 3 bases, V lost 2 bases, and 1 base had no gene match. The germline gives CDR1 MDHEN, CDR2 SYDVKM. CDR3 length: 15 residues. The chain's CDR3 is CASSLRTSGKNIQYF. CDR3 DNA sequence: TGTGCCAGCAGTTTACGGACTAGCGGCAAAAACATTCAGTACTTC.

This sequence joins TRBV5-6 and TRBJ2-4; 7 bases line up with TRBD2. The trim removed 4 bases at V and 0 bases at J, leaving 16 bases unmatched. Germline V gene lookup returns CDR1 SGHDT and CDR2 YYEEEE. CDR3 length equals 19 residues. The CDR3 DNA reads TGTGCCAGCAGCCCCCTCGTAACGGGGGGTGCGGTAGCCAAAAACATTCAGTACTTC. Its translation: CASSPLVTGGAVAKNIQYF.

The V and J genes are TRBV10-3 and TRBJ1-1; 7 bases agree with TRBD1. This CDR3 has 13 residues. Germline lookup yields CDR1 ENHRY and CDR2 SYGVKD. V trimming: 4 bases; J trimming: 5 bases; junction bases outside the gene matches: 4. The CDR3 sequence is CAISATGRTEAFF. CDR3 nucleotide sequence: TGTGCCATCAGTGCGACAGGGCGGACTGAAGCTTTCTTT.

The gene calls are TRBV28 and TRBJ1-1, with D possibly matching TRBD1 (6 bases). The CDR3 spans 12 residues. Looked up from germline, CDR1 is MDHEN and CDR2 is SYDVKM. The V and J ends lost 3 bases and 8 bases respectively, with 10 bases between them. For the CDR3, the DNA is TGTGCCAGCAGTTTTCGGACAGTAGAAGCTTTCTTT. This gives the protein CASSFRTVEAFF. Full variable domain (missing parts from reference TRBV28 and TRBJ1-1): DVKVTQSSRYLVKRTGEKVFLECVQDMDHENMFWYRQDPGLGLRLIYFSYDVKMKEKGDIPEGYSVSREKKERFSLILESASTNQTSMYLCASSFRTVEAFFGQGTRLTVV.

V usage is TRBV3-1 (or the pseudogene TRBV3-2) and J usage is TRBJ1-2, with 8 bases that match TRBD1. CDR3 length equals 13 residues. The trim removed 6 bases at V and 8 bases at J, leaving 8 bases unmatched. Germline loops: CDR1 LGHDT, CDR2 YNNKEL (reference sequence). In DNA form, the CDR3 reads TGTGCCAGCAGAAGCGGACAGGGTGGGGGCTACACCTTC. Translation: CASRSGQGGGYTF.

J is TRBJ1-5 and V is TRBV10-1; tentatively, D is TRBD1 (6 bases). Deletions cut 7 bases from V and 3 bases from J, with 16 bases between. Germline values: CDR1 WNHNN, CDR2 SYGVQD (reference sequence). CDR3 size: 15 residues. CDR3 region: CASTYTGFANQPQHF. The CDR3 coding sequence is TGCGCCAGCACTTATACAGGGTTTGCCAATCAGCCCCAGCATTTT.

This clone has more than one count but fewer than ten. This chain connects TRBV6-5 to TRBJ2-1; D ambiguous. CDR1 MNHEY and CDR2 SVGAGI come from the germline V gene. The CDR3 length is 12 residues. The ends were cut back, 6 bases at V and 6 bases at J, with 9 bases in the middle. The CDR3 sequence: CASRGTPNEQFF. Written as DNA, the CDR3 is TGTGCCAGCAGGGGCACTCCCAATGAGCAGTTCTTC.

The chain is built from TRBV5-1 and TRBJ1-6, with a possible D match to TRBD1 (5 bases). From germline, CDR1 is SGHRS and CDR2 YFSETQ. The CDR3 totals 18 residues. Trimming cost V 0 bases and J 1 base, with 14 bases left between them. This CDR3 reads CASSLDPYGGSYNSPLHF. The CDR3 nucleotides read TGCGCCAGCAGCTTGGATCCATACGGGGGTTCCTATAATTCACCCCTCCACTTT.